This T cell receptor (beta chain) was sequenced in a study of cytomegalovirus exposure and HLA in healthy donors. Study-level information: There were under 130 million unique TCR beta sequences, drawn from about 180 million T cells, in an earlier analysis. Genetic ancestry analysis placed over 75% of the roughly 400 donors that were genotyped in the Caucasian-associated cluster.

This clone came up once. Its antigen is currently unknown. Study findings and constraints: In an earlier analysis, productive rearrangement rates for most beta V segments clustered near 87% or 30%.

CDR1 and CDR2 from the germline V gene are GTSNPN and SVGIG (reference sequence). V dropped 3 bases and J dropped 0 bases, with 12 bases sitting between them. This CDR3 has 15 residues. It was with 60 Vbeta and 13 Jbeta primers that the PCR ran. The assay was immunoSEQ multiplex PCR, and TCRdb's table has in-frame clones only and misses some. The sample lists more than 85,000 clones; roughly four fifths were seen once. The clonotype comes from a male donor in good health and CMV-seropositive. Sequenced material: PBMCs. The gene calls are TRBV30 and TRBJ1-3; D unclear. The CDR3 loop is CAWRPPGSSGNTIYF. For the CDR3, the DNA is TGTGCCTGGAGACCGCCCGGGAGCTCTGGAAACACCATATATTTT.